Described below is a single T cell receptor beta chain sequence and its context. This sample was taken from a study of cytomegalovirus exposure and HLA in healthy donors. The germline CDR1 and CDR2 sequences are SGHTA and FQGNSA. V was pared by 1 base and J by 3 bases, with 10 bases between. This CDR3 is built from 16 residues. The PCR used 60 Vbeta and 13 Jbeta primers. Using immunoSEQ multiplex PCR, the repertoire was profiled, and TCRdb retains in-frame clones only, with some absent. The data show some 170,000 clones, roughly 80% seen once. Sequenced input: PBMCs. The V call is TRBV7-2, the J call TRBJ1-6, with D uncertain. The receptor was derived from a man between 18 and 35 years old in good health and CMV-seropositive. As DNA, the CDR3 is TGTGCCAGCAGCTTAGACCGAGCCCTCTATAATTCACCCCTCCACTTT. Encoded protein: CASSLDRALYNSPLHF.